This TCR beta chain was recorded in a study of CD8+ T cells in alopecia areata. At the level of the study: Tofacitinib treatment spanned 6 to 18 months, with 6 months off drug afterward.

RNA, once extracted, was reverse transcribed into cDNA for use as the sequencing template. The protocol was immunoSEQ multiplex PCR, while the TCRdb copy is restricted to in-frame clones and leaves out a portion. The sample includes roughly 60,000 clones, 46% seen only once; the top ten take about a fifth. Overall study findings and caveats: It was lesional scalp, especially alopecia totalis/universalis, that showed higher clonality than normal scalp.

Germline CDR1 SQVTM, CDR2 ANQGSEA. Trimming removed 4 bases from V and 1 base from J, with 10 bases in between. The CDR3 loop spans 14 amino acids. As concerns this clone: No antigen is known for it.

Noted treatment: oral pan-JAK inhibitor, 5-10 mg twice daily. The TCR was taken from a human donor with alopecia areata. This chain links TRBV29-1 with TRBJ2-2; D tentatively fits TRBD1 or TRBD2 (5 bases each). The sample here was CD8+ T cells sorted from blood, taken around week 37, from a patient treated with tofacitinib. The CDR3 here is CSVGGAGNTGELFF. The CDR3 region has the DNA TGCAGCGTTGGAGGGGCGGGGAACACCGGGGAGCTGTTTTTT.